The entry that follows covers one T cell receptor beta chain sequence. Its antigen is still unknown. This specimen comes from a study of cytomegalovirus exposure and HLA in healthy donors. Study findings and constraints: Relative to equally common others, HLA-associated TCR beta chains showed greater clonal expansion in a later analysis. Many donors carried some public TCRs, although rarity characterized most TCR sequences. An ancestry cluster, one associated with Asian ancestry, reportedly showed fewer N-insertions than the approximately 660-donor mean in a later analysis.

It was with 60 Vbeta and 13 Jbeta primers that the PCR ran. Method: immunoSEQ multiplex PCR; TCRdb's copy keeps in-frame clones and lacks some. The sample has some 45,000 clones, approximately 65% seen once. The receptor's source is a man in his thirties or forties in good health and CMV-seronegative. The sequenced sample was PBMCs.

The CDR3 sequence: CASSDPRTRSEYEQYF. The CDR3 nucleotides are TGCGCCAGCAGTGACCCCCGGACTAGGTCGGAGTACGAGCAGTACTTC. The rearrangement joins TRBV10-2 to TRBJ2-7; 7 nucleotides agree with TRBD2. J gave up 4 bases and V 3 bases, and 12 bases lay outside the gene matches. The CDR3 spans 16 residues. Germline CDR1 is WSHSY and CDR2 is SAAADI.